What follows is one T cell receptor (beta chain) and its context. The donors, healthy adults who were HIV-negative, had experienced no recent acute infections or vaccinations. CD4+ cells underwent separation, giving CD45RA+ naive and CD45RA-negative memory subsets. The data stem from a study of shared clonotypes between healthy human individuals. Study-wide context: Donors were a couple of women and three men aged 18 to 49. Donors had three CD4 naive, three CD4 memory, two CD8 naive and one CD8 memory plate apiece.

Between the trimmed V and J ends, which lost 0 bases and 4 bases, there was a span of 8 bases. Germline CDR1 and CDR2: ENHRY and SYGVKD. This CDR3 region has 14 residues. Produced via immunoSEQ multiplex PCR; TCRdb's table is partial and in-frame only. In the table there are millions of clones, roughly nine tenths of which are singletons. Sequencing was done on a sample of naive CD4+ T cells sorted from blood. Subset meaning: CD45RA+ positively selected. The receptor was derived from a man between 18 and 29 years old in good health. This chain links TRBV10-3 with TRBJ2-3; D remains unclear. The CDR3 region has the DNA TGTGCCATCAGTGAGTCTAAGGTGGCAGATACGCAGTATTTT. Translating gives CAISESKVADTQYF.